These 13 T cell receptor beta chains originate from one sample sequenced in a study of T cell responses to AZD1222 COVID-19 vaccine. Data came from immunoSEQ multiplex PCR; TCRdb stores just in-frame clones and leaves some out. The sample holds 150,000 to 200,000 clones, about 88% seen once. The source was peripheral blood, collected 28 days after the second AZD1222 dose. These receptors originate from an adult who received the AZD1222 COVID-19 vaccine.

CDR3 sequence: CASSHPRNGNEQFF. The CDR3 DNA reads TGTGCCAGCAGCCACCCTAGGAACGGCAATGAGCAGTTCTTC. This sequence joins TRBV28 and TRBJ2-1, with D hard to call. The CDR3 is 14 amino acids. Germline values: CDR1 MDHEN, CDR2 SYDVKM. The ends were cut back, 6 bases at V and 6 bases at J, with 15 bases in the middle.

This chain links TRBV11-2 with TRBJ2-5; D is unresolved. Germline-derived CDR1 and CDR2 are SGHAT and FQNNGV. CDR3 length equals 13 residues. Trimming pared 3 bases from V and 0 bases from J, leaving 5 bases between. The CDR3 is CASSLNNQETQYF. In DNA form, the CDR3 reads TGTGCCAGCAGCTTGAATAACCAAGAGACCCAGTACTTC.

J is TRBJ1-2 and V is TRBV15, with D possibly matching TRBD1 (5 bases). Per germline, CDR1 LNHNV and CDR2 YYDKDF (reference sequence). V was pared by 0 bases and J by 2 bases, with 7 bases between. CDR3 length: 14 amino acids. The CDR3 loop reads CATSRDEGNYGYTF. The DNA of the CDR3 is TGTGCCACCAGCAGAGACGAGGGGAACTATGGCTACACCTTC.

Points on this clone: It is unclear where the CDR3 begins or ends on the DNA, so no DNA is shown, and the CDR3 is as TCRdb lists it. This chain connects TRBV28 to TRBJ2-7; TRBD1, as called in the table, went unchecked against the DNA. The CDR3 length is 10 residues, termini included. From germline, CDR1 is MDHEN and CDR2 SYDVKM. The CDR3 spells CASSFGQGIF.

The chain has TRBV28 and TRBJ2-7, with D perhaps TRBD2 (5 bases). The germline CDR1 and CDR2 sequences are MDHEN and SYDVKM. V was pared by 3 bases and J by 0 bases, with 15 bases between. The CDR3 is 16 amino acids. The CDR3 here is CASSFTFSGSSYEQYF. The CDR3 coding sequence is TGTGCCAGCAGTTTCACCTTTTCGGGGTCCTCCTACGAGCAGTACTTC.

V and J are TRBV7-8 and TRBJ2-7; unclear D gene. Trimming took 5 bases from V and 0 from J, leaving 11 bases between them. The germline CDR1 and CDR2 sequences are SGHVS and FQNEAQ. This CDR3 is 14 amino acids long. The CDR3 bases are TGTGCCAGCAGCGTACTCCTAAGCTCCTACGAGCAGTACTTC. It is translated as CASSVLLSSYEQYF.

This clone appeared a few times. CDR3 in DNA: TGTGCCAGCAGCCCCACCCCACAGGGCCCGGAGACCGGGGAGCTGTTTTTT. It codes for CASSPTPQGPETGELFF. This chain connects TRBV27 to TRBJ2-2; TRBD1 might be the D (6 bases). Germline assignment: CDR1 MNHEY and CDR2 SMNVEV (reference sequence). The CDR3 is 17 amino acids. Trimming left V 6 bases short and J 5 bases short, with 22 bases between.

The J gene is TRBJ1-2, the V gene TRBV12-3 or TRBV12-4; D possibly corresponds to TRBD1 (6 bases). Trimming left V 3 bases short and J 7 bases short, with 9 bases between. CDR3 size: 12 residues. The CDR3 is CASSFTGLGYTF. DNA of the CDR3: TGTGCCAGCAGTTTTACAGGGCTTGGCTACACCTTC.

The chain joins TRBV6-5 to TRBJ1-6; D remains ambiguous. V lost 4 bases to trimming and J lost 7 bases, with 8 bases between them. Germline CDR1 is MNHEY and CDR2 is SVGAGI. The CDR3 totals 13 residues. The CDR3 nucleotides are TGTGCCAGCAGTTCGACGACGAATTCACCCCTCCACTTT. Its translation is CASSSTTNSPLHF.

This sequence joins TRBV4-2 and TRBJ2-7; 7 bases match TRBD2. CDR1 and CDR2 from the germline V gene are LGHNA and YNFKEQ. V shed 2 bases and J 0 bases; nucleotides not matched to a gene: 7. This CDR3 contains 16 residues. CDR3 protein: CASSQRAGDSSYEQYF. DNA of the CDR3: TGTGCCAGCAGCCAACGGGCGGGGGATAGCTCCTACGAGCAGTACTTC.

The chain employs TRBV5-4 and TRBJ2-2; tentatively, D is TRBD2 (5 bases). Germline-derived CDR1 and CDR2 are SGHNT and YYREEE (reference sequence). V lost 0 bases and J 2 bases, leaving 14 bases between the germline ends. The CDR3 runs to 17 residues. The CDR3 DNA sequence: TGTGCCAGCAGCTTGGGAGAGCGGTTTGTTAACACCGGGGAGCTGTTTTTT. This sequence encodes CASSLGERFVNTGELFF.

The rearrangement joins TRBV29-1 to TRBJ2-1; TRBD2 matches 14 bases. Trimming cost V 1 base and J 12 bases; bases outside gene matches: 2. This CDR3 is 13 amino acids long. CDR1 is SQVTM and CDR2 is ANQGSEA in the germline V gene. In DNA form, the CDR3 reads TGCAGCGTTGAAGGACTAGCGGGGGGGTGGCAGTTCTTC. Translated: CSVEGLAGGWQFF.

CDR3 residues: CASSWREDSGNEQFF. Written as DNA, the CDR3 is TGTGCCAGCAGCTGGCGAGAGGATAGCGGTAATGAGCAGTTCTTC. The chain is built from TRBV7-8 and TRBJ2-1; weak D call: TRBD2 (6 bases). V lost 4 bases and J 7 bases, leaving 17 bases between the germline ends. The CDR3 extends over 15 amino acids. From germline, CDR1 is SGHVS and CDR2 FQNEAQ.